Sequencing of this TCR beta chain was carried out in a study of blood T cell repertoires in COVID-19. Study-wide background: Samples of COVID-19 (acute and convalescent) were obtained from the United States, Italy and Spain.

Authors' analysis steps: Reference gene primer amplification gave nucleated cell count estimates. TCRdb's copy holds only in-frame clones and misses some; the assay was immunoSEQ multiplex PCR. V and J calls and clone size follow that table, whereas D and trimming were derived from the DNA. The sample gives 290,000 or so clones, about nine tenths of which show up once; about 2.5% is in the top ten. Trimming cost V 7 bases and J 5 bases; bases outside gene matches: 3. The CDR3 is 13 amino acids. Germline V lookup: CDR1 PRHDT, CDR2 FYEKMQ (reference sequence). The receptor's source is a man younger than 35 with active or convalescent COVID-19. The sample consisted of peripheral blood. The V call is TRBV13, the J call TRBJ2-2, with 8 bases matching TRBD2. The CDR3 is CASTSGLTGELFF. The CDR3 bases are TGTGCCAGCACTAGCGGGCTGACCGGGGAGCTGTTTTTT.